The 23 T cell receptor beta chains given below trace back to one sample, sequenced in a study of T cell changes during pregnancy in multiple sclerosis. Method: immunoSEQ multiplex PCR; TCRdb's copy keeps in-frame clones and lacks some. The sample lists 75,000 to 95,000 clones, roughly 92% occurring once. The sequencing used peripheral blood, collected after pregnancy. Receptor source: a female donor with multiple sclerosis, enrolled in a pregnancy study.

The J gene is TRBJ2-7, the V gene TRBV4-3; possibly TRBD1 for D (5 bases). From germline, CDR1 is LGHNA and CDR2 YSLEER. The CDR3 is 16 amino acids. V lost 0 bases and J 3 bases, leaving 15 bases between the germline ends. CDR3: CASSQDTTDTIYEQYF. In DNA, the CDR3 is TGCGCCAGCAGCCAAGATACAACGGACACCATCTACGAGCAGTACTTC.

About this clone: This sample also contains other DNA sequences that code for the same CDR3. This chain connects TRBV30 to TRBJ1-2; D is undetermined. This CDR3 spans 11 amino acids. The germline CDR1 and CDR2 sequences are GTSNPN and SVGIG (reference sequence). Trimming stripped 1 base from V and 4 bases from J, with 4 bases between. The CDR3 region is CAWSASYGYTF. The CDR3 DNA follows: TGTGCCTGGAGTGCCAGCTATGGCTACACCTTC.

The gene calls are TRBV7-3 and TRBJ1-2; 7 nucleotides match TRBD1. CDR3 size: 12 residues. Germline CDR1 is SGHTA and CDR2 is FQGTGA. V was clipped by 4 bases and J by 5 bases; unmatched bases: 1. DNA for the CDR3: TGTGCCAGCAGCTCAGGGGGTTATGGCTACACCTTC. Protein product: CASSSGGYGYTF.

The gene calls are TRBV19 and TRBJ2-7; 9 bases line up with TRBD1. CDR1 and CDR2 from the germline V gene are LNHDA and SQIVND (reference sequence). Trimming took 5 bases from V and 4 from J; bases not matched to a gene: 6. The CDR3 contains 14 residues. The CDR3 is CASSSAGTGYEQYF. In nucleotides, the CDR3 is TGTGCCAGTAGTTCCGCCGGGACAGGGTACGAGCAGTACTTC.

The genes are TRBV5-6 and TRBJ1-5, with a tentative D call TRBD1 (5 bases). The CDR3 sequence is 18 residues long. Germline loops: CDR1 SGHDT, CDR2 YYEEEE. Between the trimmed V and J ends, which lost 0 bases and 2 bases, there was a span of 18 bases. The CDR3 coding sequence is TGTGCCAGCAGCTTGGGGAGTGGGGGGGTTGGCGGCAATCAGCCCCAGCATTTT. It is translated as CASSLGSGGVGGNQPQHF.

J is TRBJ2-7 and V is TRBV12-1; the D call TRBD1 from the table was never checked on the DNA. TRBV12-1 is a documented pseudogene. CDR3 length equals 15 residues. In DNA form, the CDR3 reads TGTGCCAGCATTAAATCGGACAGGGGCATCTACGAGCAGTACTTC. This encodes CASIKSDRGIYEQYF.

The chain links TRBV5-6 to TRBJ1-1; TRBD1 aligns across 9 bases. Germline V gives CDR1 SGHDT, CDR2 YYEEEE. The CDR3 has 14 amino acids. The V and J ends lost 2 bases and 5 bases, in that order; junction bases with no gene match: 4. The CDR3 DNA reads TGTGCCAGCAGCTTACAGGGGGCAGGGACTGAAGCTTTCTTT. Encoded protein: CASSLQGAGTEAFF.

DNA of the CDR3: TGTGCCAGTAGTGTTTCCGGGACAGGCACAGATACGCAGTATTTT. This gives the protein CASSVSGTGTDTQYF. This chain uses TRBV19 with TRBJ2-3; TRBD1 matches at 7 bases. Germline CDR1 reads LNHDA; CDR2 reads SQIVND (reference sequence). V trimming: 5 bases; J trimming: 1 base; junction bases outside the gene matches: 6. CDR3 size: 15 residues.

The chain is built from TRBV2 and TRBJ2-7; D ambiguous. Germline CDR1 reads SNHLY; CDR2 reads FYNNEI. Trimming stripped 4 bases from V and 3 bases from J, with 4 bases between. The CDR3 covers 11 residues. The DNA of the CDR3 is TGTGCCAGCAGTGGCGTCTACGAGCAGTACTTC. Translation: CASSGVYEQYF. The full variable domain, its missing parts supplied by reference TRBV2 and TRBJ2-7, is EPEVTQTPSHQVTQMGQEVILRCVPISNHLYFYWYRQILGQKVEFLVSFYNNEISEKSEIFDDQFSVERPDGSNFTLKIRSTKLEDSAMYFCASSGVYEQYFGPGTRLTVT.

This clone has only one observation. The chain is built from TRBV6-6 and TRBJ2-7; the match to TRBD1 covers 11 bases. The CDR3 spans 14 residues. Trimming took 6 bases from V and 4 from J; bases not matched to a gene: 5. CDR1 is MNHNY, CDR2 SVGAGI, per germline (reference sequence). CDR3: CASRGTGGIYEQYF. In nucleotides, the CDR3 is TGTGCCAGCAGGGGGACAGGGGGAATTTACGAGCAGTACTTC.

This rearrangement joins TRBV11-3 to TRBJ2-1; possibly TRBD2 for D (6 bases). V lost 4 bases to trimming and J lost 1 base, with 14 bases between them. This CDR3 comprises 16 residues. Germline assignment: CDR1 SGHNT and CDR2 YENEEA. The CDR3 DNA reads as TGTGCCAGCAGCTATGACTCCGGGACTTCCTACAATGAGCAGTTCTTC. This codes for CASSYDSGTSYNEQFF.

This chain uses TRBV29-1 with TRBJ1-2; 8 bases agree with TRBD1. The length of the CDR3 is 14 residues. Germline CDR1 and CDR2: SQVTM and ANQGSEA. With 0 bases clipped from V and 7 bases from J, the junction kept 7 bases outside the gene matches. CDR3 nucleotide sequence: TGCAGCGTTGAAGATAGGTCAGGGGGCCGTGGCTACACCTTC. Translated: CSVEDRSGGRGYTF.

The rearrangement links TRBV2 to TRBJ1-2; the match to TRBD1 covers 7 bases. The junction had 12 bases not matched to a gene; V was cut back by 7 bases and J by 7 bases. This CDR3 is built from 14 residues. The germline V gene encodes CDR1 SNHLY and CDR2 FYNNEI. CDR3 coding DNA: TGTGCCAGCATATGGGACAGAGAAGAGAGTGGCTACACCTTC. The encoded protein is CASIWDREESGYTF.

This chain connects TRBV19 to TRBJ2-1; 7 bases fit TRBD1. Germline V gene lookup returns CDR1 LNHDA and CDR2 SQIVND (reference sequence). Unmatched junction bases numbered 3, after V lost 3 bases and J lost 4 bases. The CDR3 runs to 14 residues. The CDR3 bases are TGTGCCAGTAGTATGAGACAGGGATACAATGAGCAGTTCTTC. Translation: CASSMRQGYNEQFF.

The CDR3 loop reads CASRPDRGGANVLTF. The DNA of the CDR3 is TGTGCCAGCAGGCCCGATCGGGGTGGGGCCAACGTCCTGACTTTC. V is TRBV6-1 and J is TRBJ2-6; D is possibly TRBD2 (5 bases). This CDR3 has 15 residues. V lost 6 bases to trimming and J lost 3 bases, with 12 bases between them. Germline lookup yields CDR1 MNHNS and CDR2 SASEGT.

This clone was recorded only once. V gene TRBV19 combines with J gene TRBJ1-5, with D unclear. Germline V CDR1 and CDR2: LNHDA, SQIVND (reference sequence). V gave up 6 bases and J gave up 7 bases, with 10 bases separating them. The CDR3 is made up of 12 amino acids. This chain's CDR3 is CASRSGKQPQHF. Here the CDR3 DNA reads TGTGCCAGTAGGTCGGGGAAGCAGCCCCAGCATTTT.

In its sample, this clone was seen once. The J gene is TRBJ1-1, the V gene TRBV30, with D possibly matching TRBD1 (5 bases). Germline CDR1 reads GTSNPN; CDR2 reads SVGIG (reference sequence). Trimming removed 4 bases from V and 8 bases from J, with 14 bases in between. This CDR3 is built from 12 residues. CDR3 sequence: CAWNSGHPEAFF. The CDR3 DNA reads as TGTGCCTGGAACTCCGGACACCCCGAAGCTTTCTTT.

In its sample, this clone was seen a few times. The chain uses TRBV6-1 and TRBJ1-5; D may be TRBD1 (5 bases). The CDR3 sequence is 15 residues long. Between the trimmed V and J ends, which lost 6 bases and 2 bases, there was a span of 14 bases. Germline CDR1 and CDR2: MNHNS and SASEGT. In DNA, the CDR3 is TGTGCCAGCAGCCCTATCTCGACAGGCAATCAGCCCCAGCATTTT. Protein product: CASSPISTGNQPQHF.

The CDR3 region is CASQSGTDWQPQHF. The CDR3 DNA reads TGTGCCAGTCAATCCGGGACAGACTGGCAGCCCCAGCATTTT. The chain recombines TRBV19 with TRBJ1-5; 7 bases fit TRBD1. Germline CDR1 reads LNHDA; CDR2 reads SQIVND (reference sequence). Trimming removed 8 bases from V and 7 bases from J; junction bases left unmatched: 11. The CDR3 extends over 14 amino acids.

The chain links TRBV9 to TRBJ2-5; TRBD2 matches 11 bases. The germline V gene encodes CDR1 SGDLS and CDR2 YYNGEE. After removal of 2 bases from V and 5 bases from J, the junction contained 2 bases not matched to a gene. The CDR3 contains 14 residues. The CDR3 nucleotides are TGTGCCAGCAGCGTGGGGACTAGCGGCGAGACCCAGTACTTC. Protein: CASSVGTSGETQYF.

The chain combines TRBV6-1 with TRBJ2-5; 13 positions match TRBD2. The CDR3 is made up of 15 amino acids. The V gene end was trimmed by 7 bases and the J gene end by 5 bases; junction bases not matched to a gene: 7. Germline CDR1 MNHNS, CDR2 SASEGT. Here the CDR3 reads CASTPGTSGVETQYF. Written as DNA, the CDR3 is TGTGCCAGCACCCCCGGGACTAGCGGGGTTGAGACCCAGTACTTC.

This chain connects TRBV27 to TRBJ1-1, with D perhaps TRBD1 (6 bases). V was shortened by 5 bases and J by 2 bases, with 15 bases between the two germline ends. CDR1 and CDR2 (germline): MNHEY, SMNVEV (reference sequence). CDR3 length equals 15 residues. The DNA for the CDR3 is TGTGCCAGCAGTGCACCAGGGGCCGGAAACACTGAAGCTTTCTTT. This gives the protein CASSAPGAGNTEAFF.

This clone was seen more than once but under ten times. V is TRBV19 and J is TRBJ2-1; D remains ambiguous. This CDR3 has 14 residues. The V end was cut by 6 bases, the J end by 0 bases, with 9 bases between. Germline-derived CDR1 and CDR2 are LNHDA and SQIVND (reference sequence). CDR3 region: CASRGKSSYNEQFF. DNA for the CDR3: TGTGCCAGTAGGGGCAAAAGCTCCTACAATGAGCAGTTCTTC.